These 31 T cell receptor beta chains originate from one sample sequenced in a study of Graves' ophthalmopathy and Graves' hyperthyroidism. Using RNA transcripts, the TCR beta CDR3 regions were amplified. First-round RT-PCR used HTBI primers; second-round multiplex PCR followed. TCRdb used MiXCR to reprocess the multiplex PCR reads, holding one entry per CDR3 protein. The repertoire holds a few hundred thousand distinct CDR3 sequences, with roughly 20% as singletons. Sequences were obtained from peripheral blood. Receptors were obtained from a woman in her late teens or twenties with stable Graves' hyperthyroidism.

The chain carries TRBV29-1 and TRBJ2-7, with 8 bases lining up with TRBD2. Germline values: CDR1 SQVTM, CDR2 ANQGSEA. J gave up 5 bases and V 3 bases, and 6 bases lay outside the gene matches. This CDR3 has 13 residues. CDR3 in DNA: TGCAGCGTTGACGGGGGGGCCGGGAACGAGCAGTACTTC. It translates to CSVDGGAGNEQYF.

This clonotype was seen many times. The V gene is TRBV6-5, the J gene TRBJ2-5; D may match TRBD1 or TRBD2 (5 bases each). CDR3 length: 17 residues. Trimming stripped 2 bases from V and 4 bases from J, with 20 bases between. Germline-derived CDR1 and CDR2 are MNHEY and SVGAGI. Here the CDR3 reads CASSYLAGTPGGETQYF. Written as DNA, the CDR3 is TGTGCCAGCAGTTACCTTGCCGGGACGCCAGGAGGAGAGACCCAGTACTTC.

The CDR3 coding sequence is TGTGCCACCAGTGACGGGGACAGACTCTATGGCTACACCTTC. Its protein product is CATSDGDRLYGYTF. The J gene is TRBJ1-2, the V gene TRBV24-1; 7 nucleotides align to TRBD1. This CDR3 contains 14 residues. V shed 4 bases, J shed 4 bases, and the junction held 5 bases outside the gene matches. CDR1 is KGHDR and CDR2 is SFDVKD in the germline V gene.

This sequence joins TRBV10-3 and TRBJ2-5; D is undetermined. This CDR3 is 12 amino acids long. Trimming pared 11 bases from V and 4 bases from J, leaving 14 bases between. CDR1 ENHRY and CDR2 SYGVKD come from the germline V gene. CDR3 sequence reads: CAVGTSSETQYF. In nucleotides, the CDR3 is TGTGCCGTAGGCACATCGTCAGAGACCCAGTACTTC.

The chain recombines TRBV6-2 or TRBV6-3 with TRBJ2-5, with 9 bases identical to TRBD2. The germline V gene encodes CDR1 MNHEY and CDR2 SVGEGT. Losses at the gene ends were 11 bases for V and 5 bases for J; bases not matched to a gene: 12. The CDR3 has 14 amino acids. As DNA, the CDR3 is TGTGCCCAAGTGGTAGCGGGAGCGTGGGAGACCCAGTACTTC. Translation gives CAQVVAGAWETQYF.

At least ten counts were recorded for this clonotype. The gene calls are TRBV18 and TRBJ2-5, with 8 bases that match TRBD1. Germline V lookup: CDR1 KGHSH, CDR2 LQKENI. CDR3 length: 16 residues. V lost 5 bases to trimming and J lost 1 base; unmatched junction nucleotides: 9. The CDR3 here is CASSWNRDRGQETQYF. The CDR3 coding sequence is TGTGCCAGCTCATGGAACCGCGACAGGGGCCAAGAGACCCAGTACTTC.

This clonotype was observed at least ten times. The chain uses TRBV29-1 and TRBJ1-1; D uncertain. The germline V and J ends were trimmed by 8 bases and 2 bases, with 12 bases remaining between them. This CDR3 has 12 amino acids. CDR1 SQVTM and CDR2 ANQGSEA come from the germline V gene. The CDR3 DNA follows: TGCAGCTCAAAGGTCGGCAACACTGAAGCTTTCTTT. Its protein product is CSSKVGNTEAFF.

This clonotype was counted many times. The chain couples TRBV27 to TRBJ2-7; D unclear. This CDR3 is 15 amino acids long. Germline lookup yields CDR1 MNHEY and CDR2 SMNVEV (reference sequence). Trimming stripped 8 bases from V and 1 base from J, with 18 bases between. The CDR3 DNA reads TGTGCCAGCCGCCAAACCTGGGCAAAATCCTACGAGCAGTACTTC. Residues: CASRQTWAKSYEQYF.

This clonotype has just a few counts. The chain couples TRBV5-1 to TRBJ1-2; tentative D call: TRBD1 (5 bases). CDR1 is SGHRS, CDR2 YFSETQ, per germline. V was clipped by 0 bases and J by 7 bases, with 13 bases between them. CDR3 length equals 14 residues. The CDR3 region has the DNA TGCGCCAGCAGCTTGGGAGAGGGACTAACTGGCTACACCTTC. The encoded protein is CASSLGEGLTGYTF.

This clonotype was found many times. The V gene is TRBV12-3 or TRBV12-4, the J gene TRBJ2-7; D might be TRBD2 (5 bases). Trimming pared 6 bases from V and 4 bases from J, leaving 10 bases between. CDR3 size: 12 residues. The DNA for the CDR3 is TGTGCCAGCAGCCCGGAGGTATACGAGCAGTACTTC. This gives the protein CASSPEVYEQYF.

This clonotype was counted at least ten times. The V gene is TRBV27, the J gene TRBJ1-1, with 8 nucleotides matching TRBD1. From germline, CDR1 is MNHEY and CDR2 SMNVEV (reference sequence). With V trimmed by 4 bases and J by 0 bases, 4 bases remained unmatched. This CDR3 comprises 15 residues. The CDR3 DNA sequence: TGTGCCAGCAGTTGGACAGGGTTAATGAACACTGAAGCTTTCTTT. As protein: CASSWTGLMNTEAFF.

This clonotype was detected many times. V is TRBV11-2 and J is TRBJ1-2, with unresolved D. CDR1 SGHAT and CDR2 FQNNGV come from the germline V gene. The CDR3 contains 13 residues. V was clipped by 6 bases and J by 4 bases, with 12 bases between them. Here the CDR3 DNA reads TGTGCCAGCAGACCAGAACAGCCCTATGGCTACACCTTC. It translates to CASRPEQPYGYTF.

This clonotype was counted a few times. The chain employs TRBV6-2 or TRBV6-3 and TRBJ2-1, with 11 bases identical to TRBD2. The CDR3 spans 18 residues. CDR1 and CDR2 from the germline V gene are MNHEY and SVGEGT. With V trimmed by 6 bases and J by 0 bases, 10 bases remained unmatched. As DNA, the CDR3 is TGTGCCAGCAGACCATGGACTAGCGGGTCTAGCTCCTACAATGAGCAGTTCTTC. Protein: CASRPWTSGSSSYNEQFF.

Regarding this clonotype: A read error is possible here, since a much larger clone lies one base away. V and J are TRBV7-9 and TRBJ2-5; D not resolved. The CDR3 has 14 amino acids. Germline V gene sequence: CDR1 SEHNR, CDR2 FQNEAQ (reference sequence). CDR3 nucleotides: TGTGCCAGCAGCCCCCCGCGGTTCCAAGATACCCAGTACTTC. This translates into CASSPPRFQDTQYF.

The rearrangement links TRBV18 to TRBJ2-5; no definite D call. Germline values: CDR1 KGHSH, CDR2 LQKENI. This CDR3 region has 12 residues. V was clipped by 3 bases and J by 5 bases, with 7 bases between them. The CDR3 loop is CASSPLPETQYF. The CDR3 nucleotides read TGTGCCAGCTCACCTCTCCCCGAGACCCAGTACTTC.

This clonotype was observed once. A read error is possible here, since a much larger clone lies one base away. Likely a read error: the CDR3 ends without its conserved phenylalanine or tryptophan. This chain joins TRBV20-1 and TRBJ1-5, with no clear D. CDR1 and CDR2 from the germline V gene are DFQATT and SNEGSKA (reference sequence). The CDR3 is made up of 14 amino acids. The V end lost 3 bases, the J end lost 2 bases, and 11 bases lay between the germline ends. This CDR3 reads CSARYGQGNQPQHV. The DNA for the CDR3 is TGCAGTGCTAGGTATGGGCAGGGCAATCAGCCCCAGCATGTT.

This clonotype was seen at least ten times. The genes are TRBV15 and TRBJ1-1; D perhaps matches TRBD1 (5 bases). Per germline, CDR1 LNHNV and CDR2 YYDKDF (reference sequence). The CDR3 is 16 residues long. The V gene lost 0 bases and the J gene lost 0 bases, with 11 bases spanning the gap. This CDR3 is CATSRDLSGMNTEAFF. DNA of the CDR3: TGTGCCACCAGCAGAGATCTTTCAGGGATGAACACTGAAGCTTTCTTT.

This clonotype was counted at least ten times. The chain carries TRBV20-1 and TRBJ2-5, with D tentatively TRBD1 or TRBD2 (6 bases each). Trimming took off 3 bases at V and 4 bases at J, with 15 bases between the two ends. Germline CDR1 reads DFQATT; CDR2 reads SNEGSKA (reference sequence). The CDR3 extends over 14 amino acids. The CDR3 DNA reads TGCAGTGCTAGTTCGGGGGCGCAGAGAGAGACCCAGTACTTC. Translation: CSASSGAQRETQYF.

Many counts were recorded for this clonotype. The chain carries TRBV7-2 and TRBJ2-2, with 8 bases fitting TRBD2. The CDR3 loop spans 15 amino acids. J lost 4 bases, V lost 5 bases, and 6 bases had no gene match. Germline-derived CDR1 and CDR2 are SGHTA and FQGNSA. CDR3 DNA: TGTGCCAGCAGCCCTACCGGGGGGGTCACCGGGGAGCTGTTTTTT. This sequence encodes CASSPTGGVTGELFF.

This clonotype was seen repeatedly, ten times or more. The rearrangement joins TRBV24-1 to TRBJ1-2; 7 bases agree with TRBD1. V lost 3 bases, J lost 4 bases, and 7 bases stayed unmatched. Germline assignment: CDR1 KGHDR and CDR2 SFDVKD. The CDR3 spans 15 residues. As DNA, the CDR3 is TGTGCCACCAGTGATACTGGACAGGCCTCCTATGGCTACACCTTC. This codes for CATSDTGQASYGYTF.

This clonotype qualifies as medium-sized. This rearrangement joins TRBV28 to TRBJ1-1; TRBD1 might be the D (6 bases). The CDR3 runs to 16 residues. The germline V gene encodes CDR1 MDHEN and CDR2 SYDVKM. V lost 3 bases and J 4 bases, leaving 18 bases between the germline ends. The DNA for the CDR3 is TGTGCCAGCAGTTTTTATTGGGCAGGGGCGGGCACTGAAGCTTTCTTT. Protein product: CASSFYWAGAGTEAFF.

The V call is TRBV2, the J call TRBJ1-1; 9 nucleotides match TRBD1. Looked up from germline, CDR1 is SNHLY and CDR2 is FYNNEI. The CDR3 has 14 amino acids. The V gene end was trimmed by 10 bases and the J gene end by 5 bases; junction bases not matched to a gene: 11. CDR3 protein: CANQLGQGWTEAFF. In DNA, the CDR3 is TGTGCCAACCAATTAGGACAGGGGTGGACTGAAGCTTTCTTT.

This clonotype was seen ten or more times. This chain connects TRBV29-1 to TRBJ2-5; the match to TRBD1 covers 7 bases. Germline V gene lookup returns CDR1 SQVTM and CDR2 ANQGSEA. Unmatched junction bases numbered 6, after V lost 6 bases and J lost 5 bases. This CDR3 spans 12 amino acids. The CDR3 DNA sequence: TGCAGCGTCAGACTCAGGGGGGAGACCCAGTACTTC. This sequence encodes CSVRLRGETQYF.

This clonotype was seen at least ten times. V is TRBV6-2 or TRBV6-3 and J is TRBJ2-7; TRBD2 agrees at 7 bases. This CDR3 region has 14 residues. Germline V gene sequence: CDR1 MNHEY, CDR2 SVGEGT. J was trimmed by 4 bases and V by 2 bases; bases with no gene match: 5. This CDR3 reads CASSYPGRIYEQYF. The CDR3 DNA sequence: TGTGCCAGCAGTTACCCCGGGAGGATTTACGAGCAGTACTTC.

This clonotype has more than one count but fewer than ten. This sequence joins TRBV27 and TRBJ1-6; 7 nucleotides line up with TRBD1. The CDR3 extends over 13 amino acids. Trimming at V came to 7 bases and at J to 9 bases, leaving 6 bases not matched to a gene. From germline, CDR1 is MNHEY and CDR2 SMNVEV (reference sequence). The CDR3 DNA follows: TGTGCCAGCACTCCAGGGGGGGGTTCACCCCTCCACTTT. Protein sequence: CASTPGGGSPLHF.

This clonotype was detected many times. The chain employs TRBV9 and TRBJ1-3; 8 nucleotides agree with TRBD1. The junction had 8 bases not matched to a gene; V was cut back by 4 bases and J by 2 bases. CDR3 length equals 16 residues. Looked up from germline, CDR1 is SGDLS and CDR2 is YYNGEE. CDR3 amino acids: CASSIRQTGAGNTIYF. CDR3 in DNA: TGTGCCAGCAGCATCCGACAGACAGGGGCTGGAAACACCATATATTTT.

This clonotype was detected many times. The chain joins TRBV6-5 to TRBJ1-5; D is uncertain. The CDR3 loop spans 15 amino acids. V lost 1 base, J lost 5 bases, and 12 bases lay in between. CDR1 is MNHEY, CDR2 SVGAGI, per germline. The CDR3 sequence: CASSYFGNGDQPQHF. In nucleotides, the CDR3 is TGTGCCAGCAGTTACTTCGGGAATGGGGATCAGCCCCAGCATTTT.

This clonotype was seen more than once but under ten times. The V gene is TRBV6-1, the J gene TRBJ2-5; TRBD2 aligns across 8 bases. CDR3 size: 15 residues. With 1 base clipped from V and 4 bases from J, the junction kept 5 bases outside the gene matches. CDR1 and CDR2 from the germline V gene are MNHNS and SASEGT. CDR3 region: CASSEGPSGRETQYF. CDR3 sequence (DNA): TGTGCCAGCAGTGAAGGGCCTAGCGGGCGAGAGACCCAGTACTTC.

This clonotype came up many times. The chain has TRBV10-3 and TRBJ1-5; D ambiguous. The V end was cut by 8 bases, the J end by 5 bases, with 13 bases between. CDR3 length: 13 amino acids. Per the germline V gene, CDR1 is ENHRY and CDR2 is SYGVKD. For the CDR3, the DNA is TGTGCCATCGGGCGGGAGGTGGATCAGCCCCAGCATTTT. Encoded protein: CAIGREVDQPQHF.

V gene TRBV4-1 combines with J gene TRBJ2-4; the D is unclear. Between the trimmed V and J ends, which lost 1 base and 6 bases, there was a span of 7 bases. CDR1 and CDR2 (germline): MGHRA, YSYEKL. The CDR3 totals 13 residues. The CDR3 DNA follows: TGCGCCAGCAGCCAAGTTGAGAGAAACATTCAGTACTTC. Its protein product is CASSQVERNIQYF.

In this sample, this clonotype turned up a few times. The CDR3 region is CASMPPSSGNTIYF. CDR3 coding DNA: TGTGCCAGCATGCCCCCGTCCTCTGGAAACACCATATATTTT. This chain joins TRBV7-2 and TRBJ1-3, with D unresolved. The V end was cut by 7 bases, the J end by 0 bases, with 10 bases between. The CDR3 runs to 14 residues. The V gene's germline CDR1 is SGHTA and CDR2 FQGNSA.